This T cell receptor beta chain was retrieved from a study of radiotherapy plus CTLA-4 blockade in lung cancer (dated by TCRdb to the late 2010s). Notes on the research overall: Among enrolled patients, 18% had an objective response and about 30% reached disease control.

The study evaluated CTLA-4 blockade (ipilimumab) given together with focal radiation therapy in patients who had chemo-refractory metastatic non-small-cell lung cancer. To note about this clone: Its antigen is still unknown. Base qualities are not recorded, but no much larger clone differs from it by a single base.

There are 12 amino acids in the CDR3, from cysteine to phenylalanine inclusive. Just the 36-base CDR3 DNA is kept, in frame starting at base 1. V and J lose 0 bases and 8 bases, and a span of 8 bases separates them. Sequences SGHRS (CDR1) and YFSETQ (CDR2) are obtained from the germline V gene. The library was made by the immunoSEQ multiplex PCR assay. TCRdb re-hosts the immuneACCESS table, in-frame sequences only. Its copies lack some clones; in the studies checked, an unresolved V gene accounts for under half of them, and the cause for the rest is not known. The sample table records 65,000 to 100,000 clones; under 85% of these occur just once. The ten largest clones capture 0.65% to 0.95% of the sample. Results and caveats for the whole study, not just this receptor: The strongest predictors of response, as reported, were early dynamic changes in blood T cell clones along with a rise in serum interferon-beta after radiation. TCR clones derived from tumors expanded in peripheral blood after treatment with radiotherapy and ipilimumab.

Recombination joined TRBV5-1 with TRBJ1-2; too little of a D gene remains to name it. The sequenced sample was peripheral blood, obtained from a patient treated with radiotherapy plus ipilimumab. The origin of this receptor is a human donor with non-small cell lung cancer who had stable disease on radiotherapy plus ipilimumab. The CDR3 loop reads CASSLEGSGYTF. The DNA sequence reads TGCGCCAGCAGCTTGGAAGGGTCCGGCTACACCTTC. With the portions outside the CDR3 filled from the reference TRBV5-1 and TRBJ1-2 genes, the complete variable region becomes KAGVTQTPRYLIKTRGQQVTLSCSPISGHRSVSWYQQTPGQGLQFLFEYFSETQRNKGNFPGRFSGRQFSNSRSEMNVSTLELGDSALYLCASSLEGSGYTFGSGTRLTVV.